This paragraph covers one T cell receptor (beta chain) sequence. Its antigen is not known. immunoSEQ v3.0 was run at survey level. This table comes from immunoSEQ multiplex PCR, and its TCRdb copy is limited to in-frame clones, with some not included. The data show more than 35,000 clones, roughly 94% seen once. The sample originates from a study of long-term antiretroviral therapy in people with HIV. CDR3 length equals 14 residues. Trimming took off 2 bases at V and 7 bases at J, with 9 bases between the two ends. The germline V gene encodes CDR1 MNHNS and CDR2 SASEGT. Study-level findings and limits: Whichever time point was examined, clones expanded before ART dominated the repertoire. Specimen acquisition occurred between the mid-2000s and the late 2010s, potentially under older ART regimens. Repertoires from HIV showed CDR3 length ranges narrower than those of controls.

This clonotype was obtained from a woman in her 50s with HIV. This specimen was unsorted PBMCs, taken 4.1 years after starting antiretroviral therapy. V and J are TRBV6-1 and TRBJ1-6, with D unclear. This CDR3 reads CASSEQVLNSPLHF. CDR3 in DNA: TGTGCCAGCAGTGAACAGGTGCTAAATTCACCCCTCCACTTT.